These 14 T cell receptor beta chains share one sample of origin, sequenced in a study of T cell responses to AZD1222 COVID-19 vaccine. Some clones are missing from TCRdb's copy, which holds only in-frame ones; the method was immunoSEQ multiplex PCR. The profile shows about 120,000 clones, roughly 92% of them singletons. Sequencing used peripheral blood, obtained on day 0 of AZD1222 vaccination. These receptors originate from an adult in good health.

The chain combines TRBV7-9 with TRBJ1-2; TRBD1 matches at 10 bases. The trim removed 4 bases at V and 4 bases at J, leaving 9 bases unmatched. Germline V gene lookup returns CDR1 SEHNR and CDR2 FQNEAQ (reference sequence). This CDR3 region has 16 residues. The CDR3 spells CASSSSGTGDLYGYTF. Here the CDR3 DNA reads TGTGCCAGCAGCTCTTCCGGGACAGGGGACCTCTATGGCTACACCTTC.

V usage is TRBV2 and J usage is TRBJ1-6; tentatively, D is TRBD1 (5 bases). CDR3 length: 14 amino acids. V lost 6 bases to trimming and J lost 10 bases, with 16 bases between them. The germline V gene has CDR1 SNHLY and CDR2 FYNNEI. CDR3 protein: CASRPVGGKSPLHF. The CDR3, as DNA: TGTGCCAGCAGACCGGTCGGGGGGAAATCACCCCTCCACTTT.

V is TRBV9 and J is TRBJ2-3, with 12 nucleotides matching TRBD2. Per germline, CDR1 SGDLS and CDR2 YYNGEE. V was pared by 5 bases and J by 4 bases, with 8 bases of the junction left unmatched. This CDR3 has 16 residues. In nucleotides, the CDR3 is TGTGCCAGCAGGGAAACTAGCGGGGGGCTGCCAGATACGCAGTATTTT. Translation: CASRETSGGLPDTQYF.

The chain's CDR3 is CASSQVGGGIGNEQFF. The CDR3 DNA sequence: TGTGCCAGCAGCCAAGTAGGAGGGGGTATTGGGAATGAGCAGTTCTTC. The chain uses TRBV14 and TRBJ2-1; D might be TRBD1 or TRBD2, each matching 6 bases. V was clipped by 1 base and J by 7 bases, with 17 bases between them. The germline V gene encodes CDR1 SGHDN and CDR2 FVKESK. The CDR3 extends over 16 amino acids.

This clone was counted once. This chain links TRBV14 with TRBJ1-4, with D maybe TRBD1 (5 bases). The V gene lost 4 bases and the J gene lost 7 bases, with 16 bases spanning the gap. The CDR3 is 15 amino acids. Germline loops: CDR1 SGHDN, CDR2 FVKESK. The CDR3 sequence: CASSLSTAGGEKLFF. The CDR3 DNA sequence: TGTGCCAGCAGCCTAAGTACGGCCGGGGGTGAAAAACTGTTTTTT.

This chain uses TRBV4-1 with TRBJ2-5; D unclear. CDR1 and CDR2 (germline): MGHRA, YSYEKL. The CDR3 spans 13 residues. V gave up 3 bases and J gave up 4 bases, with 9 bases separating them. CDR3 residues: CASSQPLGETQYF. The CDR3 region has the DNA TGCGCCAGCAGCCAGCCCTTGGGAGAGACCCAGTACTTC.

The J gene is TRBJ1-5, the V gene TRBV6-6; D is ambiguous. V lost 2 bases to trimming and J lost 5 bases, with 10 bases between them. The CDR3 loop spans 14 amino acids. Germline values: CDR1 MNHNY, CDR2 SVGAGI (reference sequence). CDR3 amino acids: CASSYGGGDQPQHF. The DNA of the CDR3 is TGTGCCAGCAGTTACGGCGGAGGCGATCAGCCCCAGCATTTT.

The chain couples TRBV2 to TRBJ1-1; D remains ambiguous. The germline CDR1 and CDR2 sequences are SNHLY and FYNNEI. This CDR3 has 15 amino acids. Trimming removed 2 bases at V and 1 base at J, with 11 bases between. Here the CDR3 reads CASSELVPGNTEAFF. The CDR3 coding sequence is TGTGCCAGCAGTGAACTAGTTCCGGGGAACACTGAAGCTTTCTTT.

This chain links TRBV6-5 with TRBJ1-6; D remains ambiguous. V gave up 6 bases and J gave up 6 bases, with 15 bases separating them. The CDR3 length is 15 residues. Germline lookup yields CDR1 MNHEY and CDR2 SVGAGI. The CDR3 bases are TGTGCCAGCAGGCCCTCCCACGGGGTTAATTCACCCCTCCACTTT. Its translation is CASRPSHGVNSPLHF.

The J gene is TRBJ1-1, the V gene TRBV12-5; D might be TRBD1 (5 bases). V was trimmed by 2 bases and J by 1 base, leaving 8 bases between them. The germline V gene has CDR1 LGHNT and CDR2 FRNRAP. The CDR3 loop spans 14 amino acids. The DNA for the CDR3 is TGTGCTAGTGGTTTGCAGGGCACGAACACTGAAGCTTTCTTT. This sequence encodes CASGLQGTNTEAFF.

A single count supports this clone. The V call is TRBV30, the J call TRBJ1-3; D gene uncertain. The ends were cut back, 1 base at V and 2 bases at J, with 12 bases in the middle. This CDR3 is 15 amino acids long. The V gene's germline CDR1 is GTSNPN and CDR2 SVGIG (reference sequence). The CDR3 nucleotides are TGTGCCTGGAGTGCCTTGGGTCTAACTGGAAACACCATATATTTT. As protein: CAWSALGLTGNTIYF.

The V and J genes are TRBV5-1 and TRBJ2-1; D is perhaps TRBD1 or TRBD2 (5 bases each). This CDR3 region has 13 residues. The V gene lost 3 bases and the J gene lost 5 bases, with 9 bases spanning the gap. Germline lookup yields CDR1 SGHRS and CDR2 YFSETQ. Here the CDR3 reads CASSSGTDNEQFF. CDR3 bases: TGCGCCAGCAGCTCCGGGACGGACAATGAGCAGTTCTTC.

This chain connects TRBV7-9 to TRBJ1-1; 7 bases map to TRBD1. The CDR3 totals 14 residues. CDR1 SEHNR and CDR2 FQNEAQ come from the germline V gene (reference sequence). Losses at the gene ends were 5 bases for V and 1 base for J; bases not matched to a gene: 4. The CDR3 region has the DNA TGTGCCAGCAGCCCTAACAGGGGGAACACTGAAGCTTTCTTT. This translates into CASSPNRGNTEAFF. Complete variable domain (other parts from reference TRBV7-9 and TRBJ1-1): DTGVSQNPRHKITKRGQNVTFRCDPISEHNRLYWYRQTLGQGPEFLTYFQNEAQLEKSRLLSDRFSAERPKGSFSTLEIQRTEQGDSAMYLCASSPNRGNTEAFFGQGTRLTVV.

The chain couples TRBV4-2 to TRBJ2-7, with D possibly matching TRBD1 (6 bases). Germline V gives CDR1 LGHNA, CDR2 YNFKEQ. Trimming removed 3 bases from V and 2 bases from J, with 14 bases in between. The length of the CDR3 is 15 residues. The chain's CDR3 is CASSQQAGEAYEQYF. DNA of the CDR3: TGTGCCAGCAGCCAGCAAGCAGGGGAAGCCTACGAGCAGTACTTC.